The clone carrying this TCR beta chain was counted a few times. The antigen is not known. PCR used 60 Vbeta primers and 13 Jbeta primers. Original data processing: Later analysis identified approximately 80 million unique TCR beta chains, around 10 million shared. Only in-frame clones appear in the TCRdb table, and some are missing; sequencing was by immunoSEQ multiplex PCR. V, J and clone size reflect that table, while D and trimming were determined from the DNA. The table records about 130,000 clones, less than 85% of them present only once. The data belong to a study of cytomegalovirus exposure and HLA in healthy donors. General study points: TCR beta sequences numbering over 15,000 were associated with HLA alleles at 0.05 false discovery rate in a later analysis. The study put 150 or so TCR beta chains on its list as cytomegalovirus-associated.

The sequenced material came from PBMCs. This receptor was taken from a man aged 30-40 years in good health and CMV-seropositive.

The CDR3 DNA reads as TGTGCCACCAGCTTACAGGGTAACTATGGCTACACCTTC. Residues: CATSLQGNYGYTF. The V and J genes are TRBV15 and TRBJ1-2, with D perhaps matching TRBD1 (6 bases). Germline V gene lookup returns CDR1 LNHNV and CDR2 YYDKDF (reference sequence). V was cut by 5 bases and J by 1 base, with 8 bases left in between. The CDR3 is made up of 13 amino acids.